The 8 T cell receptor beta chains below were found in one sample sequenced in a study of cytomegalovirus exposure and HLA in healthy donors. Using immunoSEQ multiplex PCR, the repertoire was profiled, and TCRdb retains in-frame clones only, with some absent. The table records 90,000 to 140,000 clones, around 86% of them present only once. The specimen was PBMCs. Receptors were obtained from a woman under 30 in good health and CMV-seropositive.

This sequence joins TRBV25-1 and TRBJ1-1, with TRBD1 as a possible D gene (6 bases). CDR3 length: 14 amino acids. Germline values: CDR1 MGHDK, CDR2 SYGVNS. V was clipped by 8 bases and J by 5 bases, with 18 bases between them. This CDR3 is CASEKGGEETEAFF. The CDR3 DNA follows: TGTGCCAGCGAGAAAGGGGGGGAAGAGACTGAAGCTTTCTTT.

The chain employs TRBV2 and TRBJ2-1, with TRBD2 as a possible D gene (6 bases). Germline V CDR1 and CDR2: SNHLY, FYNNEI. Trimming took off 1 base at V and 1 base at J, with 11 bases between the two ends. The CDR3 length is 16 residues. The CDR3 sequence: CASSEDAGSSYNEQFF. The CDR3 DNA reads TGTGCCAGCAGTGAAGACGCGGGGTCGTCCTACAATGAGCAGTTCTTC.

The chain carries TRBV27 and TRBJ1-2, with 7 nucleotides matching TRBD1. Germline V gene lookup returns CDR1 MNHEY and CDR2 SMNVEV (reference sequence). This CDR3 spans 15 amino acids. J gave up 0 bases and V 4 bases, and 5 bases lay outside the gene matches. The CDR3 DNA follows: TGTGCCAGCAGTTCCGCCGGGACAGCTAACTATGGCTACACCTTC. It translates to CASSSAGTANYGYTF.

This chain links TRBV7-8 with TRBJ2-1; TRBD2 matches at 8 bases. CDR3 length equals 16 residues. Germline lookup yields CDR1 SGHVS and CDR2 FQNEAQ. The junction had 15 bases not matched to a gene; V was cut back by 5 bases and J by 9 bases. The CDR3 sequence: CASSPRTSPSSGEQFF. The CDR3 nucleotides are TGTGCCAGCAGCCCGCGGACTAGCCCAAGTTCCGGTGAGCAGTTCTTC.

There are a few counts of this clone. V usage is TRBV7-9 and J usage is TRBJ2-7; 7 bases fit TRBD1. Germline values: CDR1 SEHNR, CDR2 FQNEAQ (reference sequence). V lost 0 bases, J lost 4 bases, and 6 bases stayed unmatched. The CDR3 contains 15 residues. CDR3 in amino acids: CASSLAGTANYEQYF. CDR3 DNA: TGTGCCAGCAGCTTAGCTGGGACAGCCAATTACGAGCAGTACTTC.

V usage is TRBV2 and J usage is TRBJ2-7; weak D call: TRBD1 (6 bases). Trimming left V 8 bases short and J 3 bases short, with 14 bases between. The CDR3 runs to 13 residues. The germline gives CDR1 SNHLY, CDR2 FYNNEI. CDR3 nucleotide sequence: TGTGCCAGCTGTCAGGGGCCCAACTACGAGCAGTACTTC. Protein product: CASCQGPNYEQYF.

The chain recombines TRBV28 with TRBJ1-3; unclear D gene. The CDR3 totals 14 residues. Trimming took off 2 bases at V and 4 bases at J, with 9 bases between the two ends. Germline lookup yields CDR1 MDHEN and CDR2 SYDVKM. The CDR3, as DNA: TGTGCCAGCAGTTTAATTGGTCGGGGAAACACCATATATTTT. Translated: CASSLIGRGNTIYF. Supplemented by reference TRBV28 and TRBJ1-3, the full variable domain reads DVKVTQSSRYLVKRTGEKVFLECVQDMDHENMFWYRQDPGLGLRLIYFSYDVKMKEKGDIPEGYSVSREKKERFSLILESASTNQTSMYLCASSLIGRGNTIYFGEGSWLTVV.

Here the CDR3 reads CASSLKDRFSYEQYF. In DNA, the CDR3 is TGTGCCAGCAGCTTAAAAGACAGATTTTCCTACGAGCAGTACTTC. The chain is built from TRBV13 and TRBJ2-7, with D possibly being TRBD1 (5 bases). The germline V and J ends were trimmed by 2 bases and 1 base, with 12 bases remaining between them. The germline gives CDR1 PRHDT, CDR2 FYEKMQ (reference sequence). This CDR3 has 15 residues.